The next 30 T cell receptor beta chains were all read from a single sample in a study of T cell responses to AZD1222 COVID-19 vaccine. The method was immunoSEQ multiplex PCR; TCRdb's version includes in-frame clones alone and lacks a portion of them. The table lists around 73,000 clones, roughly nine tenths of them singletons. Source: peripheral blood, taken 28 days after the second AZD1222 dose. All receptors come from an adult who received the AZD1222 COVID-19 vaccine.

The J gene is TRBJ1-6, the V gene TRBV6-1; D gene ambiguous. The V and J ends lost 3 bases and 7 bases respectively, with 7 bases between them. There are 13 residues in the CDR3. Germline CDR1 reads MNHNS; CDR2 reads SASEGT. The CDR3 nucleotides are TGTGCCAGCAGTGACGCACGGAATTCACCCCTCCACTTT. Translating it yields CASSDARNSPLHF.

V gene TRBV7-9 combines with J gene TRBJ1-5; TRBD1 aligns across 8 bases. The V gene's germline CDR1 is SEHNR and CDR2 FQNEAQ (reference sequence). The V gene end was trimmed by 5 bases and the J gene end by 1 base; junction bases not matched to a gene: 10. The CDR3 spans 17 residues. The CDR3 is CASSRGAGGLSNQPQHF. The CDR3 bases are TGTGCCAGCAGCCGCGGGGCAGGGGGCTTGAGCAATCAGCCCCAGCATTTT. Full variable domain (remainder filled in from reference TRBV7-9 and TRBJ1-5): DTGVSQNPRHKITKRGQNVTFRCDPISEHNRLYWYRQTLGQGPEFLTYFQNEAQLEKSRLLSDRFSAERPKGSFSTLEIQRTEQGDSAMYLCASSRGAGGLSNQPQHFGDGTRLSIL.

The chain combines TRBV28 with TRBJ2-3; no definite D call. Germline CDR1 is MDHEN and CDR2 is SYDVKM. The CDR3 runs 10 residues. V was shortened by 2 bases and J by 9 bases, with 3 bases between the two germline ends. CDR3 sequence (DNA): TGTGCCAGCAGTTTAGGAACGCAGTATTTT. Residues: CASSLGTQYF.

V is TRBV19 and J is TRBJ1-4; the D gene is possibly TRBD1 (5 bases). The CDR3 runs to 17 residues. From germline, CDR1 is LNHDA and CDR2 SQIVND (reference sequence). V shed 6 bases and J shed 3 bases, with 20 bases lying between them. The CDR3 nucleotides read TGTGCCAGTAGAAAAAAGCCGCCGTGGGGACCTAATGAAAAACTGTTTTTT. Translated: CASRKKPPWGPNEKLFF.

The CDR3 reads CASSVVGGSAGNTGELFF. The CDR3 DNA is TGTGCCAGCAGCGTAGTTGGGGGGTCCGCAGGGAACACCGGGGAGCTGTTTTTT. The genes are TRBV9 and TRBJ2-2, with a possible D match to TRBD2 (6 bases). Germline CDR1 reads SGDLS; CDR2 reads YYNGEE. Trimming removed 0 bases from V and 1 base from J, with 16 bases in between. This CDR3 spans 18 amino acids.

The chain links TRBV7-3 to TRBJ2-1; 11 nucleotides match TRBD2. The CDR3 has 15 amino acids. The ends lost 5 bases at V and 6 bases at J; junction bases unmatched: 6. Germline lookup yields CDR1 SGHTA and CDR2 FQGTGA. CDR3 residues: CASSPLSGRANEQFF. CDR3 nucleotide sequence: TGTGCCAGCAGCCCCCTTAGCGGGAGGGCCAATGAGCAGTTCTTC.

The chain carries TRBV15 and TRBJ1-5; D unresolved. Germline CDR1 LNHNV, CDR2 YYDKDF (reference sequence). Trimming cost V 3 bases and J 3 bases, with 9 bases left between them. The CDR3 has 14 amino acids. CDR3 loop: CATSRGGLNQPQHF. The CDR3 DNA sequence: TGTGCCACCAGCAGGGGCGGGCTCAATCAGCCCCAGCATTTT.

This sequence joins TRBV5-1 and TRBJ2-7; weak D call: TRBD1 (6 bases). Germline CDR1 and CDR2: SGHRS and YFSETQ. V was pared by 3 bases and J by 3 bases, with 10 bases between. The CDR3 totals 13 residues. The CDR3 region is CASSSRQDYEQYF. Here the CDR3 DNA reads TGCGCCAGCAGCTCCAGACAGGACTACGAGCAGTACTTC. Filled out from reference TRBV5-1 and TRBJ2-7, the complete variable domain reads KAGVTQTPRYLIKTRGQQVTLSCSPISGHRSVSWYQQTPGQGLQFLFEYFSETQRNKGNFPGRFSGRQFSNSRSEMNVSTLELGDSALYLCASSSRQDYEQYFGPGTRLTVT.

The chain employs TRBV11-1 and TRBJ1-2; TRBD1 is a possible D gene (5 bases). CDR1 SGHAT and CDR2 FQDESV come from the germline V gene (reference sequence). The CDR3 spans 14 residues. The V end was cut by 5 bases, the J end by 0 bases, with 10 bases between. CDR3 DNA sequence: TGTGCCAGCAGCGCGTCACAGGCTAACTATGGCTACACCTTC. It encodes CASSASQANYGYTF.

The chain combines TRBV6-5 with TRBJ1-1; D possibly corresponds to TRBD1 (6 bases). The CDR3 is 14 residues long. The ends were cut back, 0 bases at V and 6 bases at J, with 11 bases in the middle. CDR1 and CDR2 (germline): MNHEY, SVGAGI. CDR3 region: CASSYSGGKAEAFF. The CDR3 coding sequence is TGTGCCAGCAGTTACTCAGGGGGGAAAGCTGAAGCTTTCTTT.

CDR3 residues: CASSLVGLAGRFSPYEQYV. The CDR3 coding sequence is TGTGCCAGCAGCTTAGTTGGCCTAGCGGGACGCTTTTCCCCCTACGAGCAGTACGTC. The chain has TRBV13 and TRBJ2-7; 9 nucleotides match TRBD2. Germline V lookup: CDR1 PRHDT, CDR2 FYEKMQ (reference sequence). The trim removed 1 base at V and 2 bases at J, leaving 15 bases unmatched. The length of the CDR3 is 19 residues.

The chain has TRBV9 and TRBJ2-2; possible D gene TRBD1, 6 bases. The germline CDR1 and CDR2 sequences are SGDLS and YYNGEE. This CDR3 has 13 amino acids. Trimming shortened V by 0 bases and J by 6 bases, and 6 bases separated the two germline ends. The CDR3 sequence: CASSVEGAGELFF. The CDR3 DNA reads as TGTGCCAGCAGCGTAGAGGGGGCCGGGGAGCTGTTTTTT.

The rearrangement uses TRBV7-9 and TRBJ1-6, with 7 nucleotides matching TRBD1. This CDR3 is built from 14 residues. The J segment lost 8 bases and the V segment lost 6 bases, leaving 7 bases of the junction unmatched. Germline V gene sequence: CDR1 SEHNR, CDR2 FQNEAQ (reference sequence). In DNA, the CDR3 is TGTGCCAGCAGTTCCCCGGGACAGCATTCACCCCTCCACTTT. It translates to CASSSPGQHSPLHF.

The V gene is TRBV5-4, the J gene TRBJ2-6; the match to TRBD2 covers 11 bases. V was pared by 2 bases and J by 5 bases, with 3 bases of the junction left unmatched. The CDR3 runs to 16 residues. Per the germline V gene, CDR1 is SGHNT and CDR2 is YYREEE (reference sequence). The CDR3 bases are TGTGCCAGCAGCTTCCAGACTAGCGGGAGGGCCAACGTCCTGACTTTC. Amino acids: CASSFQTSGRANVLTF.

This chain joins TRBV19 and TRBJ1-2; 8 nucleotides agree with TRBD1. With V trimmed by 5 bases and J by 8 bases, 7 bases remained unmatched. Germline assignment: CDR1 LNHDA and CDR2 SQIVND (reference sequence). The CDR3 spans 13 residues. The CDR3 DNA reads TGTGCCAGTAGTCCCGGGACAGGTAGAGGCTACACCTTC. It specifies CASSPGTGRGYTF.

In its sample, this clone was seen once. This chain connects TRBV10-3 to TRBJ1-1, with TRBD1 matching over 8 bases. Unmatched junction bases numbered 6, after V lost 5 bases and J lost 7 bases. Looked up from germline, CDR1 is ENHRY and CDR2 is SYGVKD. This CDR3 has 13 amino acids. The CDR3 is CAISPDRGDEAFF. CDR3 nucleotides: TGTGCCATCAGTCCTGACAGGGGAGATGAAGCTTTCTTT.

The V call is TRBV11-3, the J call TRBJ1-2; TRBD1 matches at 9 bases. The CDR3 is 16 residues long. Germline V gene data show CDR1 as SGHNT and CDR2 as YENEEA. V dropped 0 bases and J dropped 4; count of bases not matched to a gene: 6. The CDR3 nucleotides read TGTGCCAGCAGCTTAGAGGGGGACAGGGCTCTCTATGGCTACACCTTC. It is translated as CASSLEGDRALYGYTF.

This rearrangement joins TRBV19 to TRBJ1-5; a possible D gene is TRBD1 (5 bases). CDR3 length equals 17 residues. Germline V gene lookup returns CDR1 LNHDA and CDR2 SQIVND (reference sequence). The ends were cut back, 0 bases at V and 4 bases at J, with 16 bases in the middle. DNA for the CDR3: TGTGCCAGTAGTATAGATCTGGGGGGGAGTGGGAATCAGCCCCAGCATTTT. Encoded protein: CASSIDLGGSGNQPQHF.

V is TRBV6-9 and J is TRBJ2-2; no firm D call. From germline, CDR1 is MNHGY and CDR2 SVAAGI. The CDR3 spans 13 residues. The V end lost 4 bases, the J end lost 3 bases, and 6 bases lay between the germline ends. CDR3 nucleotides: TGTGCCAGCAGTTTTGGATACACCGGGGAGCTGTTTTTT. Translated: CASSFGYTGELFF.

This chain joins TRBV14 and TRBJ1-1; no clear D. Trimming pared 0 bases from V and 4 bases from J, leaving 9 bases between. Germline CDR1 is SGHDN and CDR2 is FVKESK. The CDR3 is 14 residues long. The CDR3 DNA is TGTGCCAGCAGCCAAGAGGCTCGGGGCACTGAAGCTTTCTTT. This gives the protein CASSQEARGTEAFF.

The chain has TRBV7-9 and TRBJ1-2, with 10 bases that match TRBD1. The CDR3 is 16 amino acids. Germline-derived CDR1 and CDR2 are SEHNR and FQNEAQ (reference sequence). After removal of 5 bases from V and 3 bases from J, the junction contained 9 bases not matched to a gene. In DNA, the CDR3 is TGTGCCAGCAGCCCCCGGGACAGGGGCGATCACTATGGCTACACCTTC. Translating it yields CASSPRDRGDHYGYTF.

The V and J genes are TRBV19 and TRBJ1-5; 7 bases are shared with TRBD1. The CDR3 length is 13 residues. Unmatched junction bases numbered 4, after V lost 4 bases and J lost 7 bases. Germline V lookup: CDR1 LNHDA, CDR2 SQIVND (reference sequence). CDR3 residues: CASSRQGEQPQHF. The CDR3 DNA reads TGTGCCAGTAGTAGACAGGGCGAGCAGCCCCAGCATTTT.

The J gene is TRBJ1-4, the V gene TRBV7-2; the D gene is possibly TRBD1 (6 bases). The CDR3 has 14 amino acids. Trimming took off 1 base at V and 7 bases at J, with 10 bases between the two ends. Germline CDR1 reads SGHTA; CDR2 reads FQGNSA. CDR3 sequence reads: CASSLGTGIEKLFF. CDR3 bases: TGTGCCAGCAGCTTAGGTACAGGGATTGAAAAACTGTTTTTT.

The chain combines TRBV3-1 (or the pseudogene TRBV3-2) with TRBJ2-3; no reliable D call. The CDR3 is 13 residues long. Trimming cost V 2 bases and J 2 bases, with 5 bases left between them. Per the germline V gene, CDR1 is LGHDT and CDR2 is YNNKEL (reference sequence). The CDR3 is CASSQRITDTQYF. The CDR3 DNA is TGTGCCAGCAGCCAAAGGATCACAGATACGCAGTATTTT.

This sequence joins TRBV25-1 and TRBJ2-5; D unresolved. V was cut by 1 base and J by 5 bases, with 5 bases left in between. This CDR3 has 12 residues. Germline loops: CDR1 MGHDK, CDR2 SYGVNS. The CDR3 DNA reads TGTGCCAGCAGTGAATTCAGGGAGACCCAGTACTTC. Its translation: CASSEFRETQYF.

CDR3 sequence reads: CASSRGQAQHF. The CDR3 nucleotides are TGTGCCAGCAGCCGGGGGCAAGCCCAGCATTTT. The rearrangement joins TRBV3-1 (or the pseudogene TRBV3-2) to TRBJ1-5; weak D call: TRBD1 (6 bases). The length of the CDR3 is 11 residues. V was trimmed by 4 bases and J by 11 bases, leaving 9 bases between them. Germline lookup yields CDR1 LGHDT and CDR2 YNNKEL (reference sequence).

The count of this clone is one. The rearrangement joins TRBV5-1 to TRBJ2-7, with 8 positions matching TRBD1. V gave up 2 bases and J gave up 6 bases; unmatched junction bases: 7. The germline V gene encodes CDR1 SGHRS and CDR2 YFSETQ. The CDR3 is 14 amino acids. CDR3 loop: CASSFQDRGFEQYF. CDR3 nucleotide sequence: TGCGCCAGCAGCTTTCAAGACAGGGGATTCGAGCAGTACTTC.

The chain recombines TRBV19 with TRBJ1-4; D remains unclear. V was trimmed by 4 bases and J by 2 bases, leaving 5 bases between them. Germline V gene sequence: CDR1 LNHDA, CDR2 SQIVND (reference sequence). The CDR3 has 13 residues. CDR3 nucleotides: TGTGCCAGTAGTAGGTGGACTAATGAAAAACTGTTTTTT. The encoded protein is CASSRWTNEKLFF.

The DNA for the CDR3 is TGTGCCTGGAGTGTACCAGGACCGGTCAGGGGGAACACTGAAGCTTTCTTT. Translating gives CAWSVPGPVRGNTEAFF. The V gene is TRBV30, the J gene TRBJ1-1; TRBD1 is a possible D gene (6 bases). Trimming cost V 0 bases and J 1 base, with 18 bases left between them. The V gene's germline CDR1 is GTSNPN and CDR2 SVGIG (reference sequence). CDR3 size: 17 residues.

This sequence joins TRBV4-1 and TRBJ1-3; TRBD1 aligns across 8 bases. Unmatched junction bases numbered 6, after V lost 4 bases and J lost 7 bases. The CDR3 extends over 14 amino acids. Looked up from germline, CDR1 is MGHRA and CDR2 is YSYEKL. The CDR3, as DNA: TGCGCCAGCAGCCTCCGGACAGGGTGGAACACCATATATTTT. This gives the protein CASSLRTGWNTIYF.